The clone carrying this T cell receptor (beta chain) came up many times. Its antigen is not known. This record belongs to a study of T-cell memory formation after mild COVID-19. Germline V gene sequence: CDR1 SGHVS, CDR2 FQNEAQ. The V end lost 4 bases, the J end lost 2 bases, and 12 bases lay between the germline ends. The length of the CDR3 is 15 residues. Findings and limits, study-wide: Pre-infection memory carried some responding clones, suggesting that cross-reactive memory joined.

TCRdb analysed the 5' RACE reads with MiXCR anew, one entry per CDR3 protein. The sample comprises 89,000 or so distinct CDR3 sequences, 9.5% to 15% of which are singletons, and 40% to 45% rests with the top ten. What was sequenced was PBMCs or a T cell subset sorted from them (not recorded which). This sequence joins TRBV7-8 and TRBJ2-1; D perhaps matches TRBD2 (5 bases). This receptor was taken from a man between 18 and 35 years old who had mild COVID-19 (a few samples of this study predate the infection). Cell type and time point are not known. Here the CDR3 DNA reads TGTGCCAGCAGCTCACTAGGGAGCCCCTACAATGAGCAGTTCTTC. It codes for CASSSLGSPYNEQFF.